The 20 T cell receptor beta chains reported below all come from one sample, sequenced in a study of regulatory T cells in long-lasting Graves disease. The time point: newly diagnosed GD, antithyroid drugs for less than 3 months. Following extraction of RNA from PBMCs, that RNA was used to make the TCR library. Sequencing libraries for TCR beta were prepared with iRepertoire HTBI primers and Arm-PCR of CDR3 regions. A single record per CDR3 protein comes from TCRdb applying MiXCR to the multiplex PCR reads. The sample shows about 420,000 distinct CDR3 sequences, roughly 15% of them seen only once. The sample was also linked to a second study, of T cells in Graves' hyperthyroidism and ophthalmopathy.

Specimen: peripheral blood mononuclear cells (PBMCs), collected at new diagnosis, from a patient treated with antithyroid drugs. The receptors shown here come from a young woman with Graves disease.

The rearrangement links TRBV19 to TRBJ2-7, with D possibly being TRBD1 (5 bases). V gave up 4 bases and J gave up 2 bases, with 9 bases separating them. This CDR3 comprises 13 residues. The germline V gene has CDR1 LNHDA and CDR2 SQIVND (reference sequence). The CDR3 bases are TGTGCCAGTAGTAGCGGACATCCCTACGAGCAGTACTTC. It translates to CASSSGHPYEQYF.

Remarks on this clonotype: Just one base apart from a much larger clone, this may be a read error. V usage is TRBV7-3 and J usage is TRBJ1-1, with TRBD1 as a possible D gene (6 bases). The germline V gene has CDR1 SGHTA and CDR2 FQGTGA. With 3 bases removed from V and 1 base from J, the gap between germline ends came to 15 bases. The CDR3 spans 16 residues. CDR3 in amino acids: CASSLRAQGPNTEAFF. The CDR3 DNA sequence: TGTGCCAGCAGCTTGCGGGCTCAGGGGCCGAACACTGAAGCTTTCTTT.

This clonotype has a count of ten or more. V and J are TRBV2 and TRBJ2-7; no definite D call. Germline CDR1 and CDR2: SNHLY and FYNNEI. This CDR3 comprises 11 residues. V was clipped by 4 bases and J by 3 bases, with 4 bases between them. CDR3 in DNA: TGTGCCAGCAGTGTTGTCTACGAGCAGTACTTC. Amino acids: CASSVVYEQYF.

This clonotype was seen ten or more times. V gene TRBV2 combines with J gene TRBJ1-5, with D uncertain. Germline loops: CDR1 SNHLY, CDR2 FYNNEI. The length of the CDR3 is 13 residues. Trimming stripped 4 bases from V and 4 bases from J, with 8 bases between. The CDR3 is CASSGFLNQPQHF. The CDR3 DNA follows: TGTGCCAGCAGTGGGTTCTTAAATCAGCCCCAGCATTTT.

The chain has TRBV7-9 and TRBJ2-7, with TRBD2 matching 7 bases. The V gene end was trimmed by 0 bases and the J gene end by 4 bases; junction bases not matched to a gene: 6. Germline assignment: CDR1 SEHNR and CDR2 FQNEAQ (reference sequence). The CDR3 length is 15 residues. This CDR3 is CASSLASGTVYEQYF. In DNA form, the CDR3 reads TGTGCCAGCAGCTTAGCGAGCGGGACTGTTTACGAGCAGTACTTC.

At least ten counts were recorded for this clonotype. The chain combines TRBV27 with TRBJ1-4; the D is unclear. The CDR3 runs 13 residues. The germline V gene encodes CDR1 MNHEY and CDR2 SMNVEV (reference sequence). Trimming shortened V by 5 bases and J by 3 bases, and 7 bases separated the two germline ends. The CDR3 protein is CASSRVANEKLFF. The CDR3 nucleotides are TGTGCCAGCAGTCGGGTGGCTAATGAAAAACTGTTTTTT.

This clonotype has just a few counts. The chain joins TRBV28 to TRBJ1-1; D unresolved. Trimming removed 7 bases at V and 1 base at J, with 10 bases between. The germline CDR1 and CDR2 sequences are MDHEN and SYDVKM. This CDR3 spans 13 amino acids. The CDR3 spells CASTLPGNTEAFF. The DNA of the CDR3 is TGTGCCAGCACCTTACCCGGGAACACTGAAGCTTTCTTT.

This clonotype was seen repeatedly, ten times or more. The genes are TRBV7-2 and TRBJ2-3, with no clear D. Germline V lookup: CDR1 SGHTA, CDR2 FQGNSA. CDR3 length: 17 residues. The germline V and J ends were trimmed by 1 base and 5 bases, with 19 bases remaining between them. CDR3 bases: TGTGCCAGCAGCTTAGGGGCGTTTGTGGTGGGCGGAGATACGCAGTATTTT. This translates into CASSLGAFVVGGDTQYF.

This clonotype came up a few times. The chain carries TRBV7-9 and TRBJ1-2; D may be TRBD1 (6 bases). Germline-derived CDR1 and CDR2 are SEHNR and FQNEAQ (reference sequence). This CDR3 has 14 amino acids. The V end was cut by 5 bases, the J end by 0 bases, with 10 bases between. In nucleotides, the CDR3 is TGTGCCAGCAGCATTACAGGGACTAACTATGGCTACACCTTC. This gives the protein CASSITGTNYGYTF. Supplemented by reference TRBV7-9 and TRBJ1-2, the full variable domain reads DTGVSQNPRHKITKRGQNVTFRCDPISEHNRLYWYRQTLGQGPEFLTYFQNEAQLEKSRLLSDRFSAERPKGSFSTLEIQRTEQGDSAMYLCASSITGTNYGYTFGSGTRLTVV.

Many counts were recorded for this clonotype. The V and J genes are TRBV27 and TRBJ1-5; D uncertain. The CDR3 contains 13 residues. V lost 3 bases, J lost 12 bases, and 15 bases lay in between. In germline, CDR1 is MNHEY, CDR2 SMNVEV (reference sequence). The CDR3 loop is CASSFMGTKVQHF. The CDR3 coding sequence is TGTGCCAGCAGTTTTATGGGTACTAAGGTCCAGCATTTT.

This clonotype occurred many times. J is TRBJ2-7 and V is TRBV7-2; no firm D call. CDR1 and CDR2 (germline): SGHTA, FQGNSA. The CDR3 is 13 residues long. The V gene lost 1 base and the J gene lost 1 base, with 5 bases spanning the gap. As DNA, the CDR3 is TGTGCCAGCAGCTTAGTGCGGTCCTACGAGCAGTACTTC. This codes for CASSLVRSYEQYF.

This clonotype was recorded many times. The CDR3 bases are TGTGCCAGCAGTCGAGACAGGGAGTCCTACGAGCAGTACTTC. This encodes CASSRDRESYEQYF. The gene calls are TRBV6-2 or TRBV6-3 and TRBJ2-7, with 7 nucleotides matching TRBD1. CDR3 length: 14 residues. V lost 5 bases to trimming and J lost 1 base; unmatched junction nucleotides: 5. Germline lookup yields CDR1 MNHEY and CDR2 SVGEGT.

The table lists this clonotype with many counts. This chain uses TRBV6-1 with TRBJ2-7, with 9 positions matching TRBD2. The CDR3 extends over 16 amino acids. V shed 2 bases, J shed 6 bases, and the junction held 11 bases outside the gene matches. Germline CDR1 and CDR2: MNHNS and SASEGT. The CDR3 region is CASSELTSGILAEQYF. The CDR3 DNA reads as TGTGCCAGCAGTGAACTGACTAGCGGAATTCTCGCCGAGCAGTACTTC.

This clonotype showed up many times. The genes are TRBV6-9 and TRBJ2-1; 8 nucleotides line up with TRBD2. The germline CDR1 and CDR2 sequences are MNHGY and SVAAGI. Trimming at V came to 3 bases and at J to 7 bases, leaving 14 bases not matched to a gene. This CDR3 region has 17 residues. The CDR3 DNA reads TGTGCCAGCAGTTACGTCATAGCGGGGAGCGTTTTTAATGAGCAGTTCTTC. Its translation is CASSYVIAGSVFNEQFF.

This clonotype was seen ten or more times. The rearrangement uses TRBV9 and TRBJ2-1; D is undetermined. Trimming took 0 bases from V and 6 from J, leaving 13 bases between them. Germline V gene sequence: CDR1 SGDLS, CDR2 YYNGEE. This CDR3 spans 15 amino acids. The CDR3 DNA follows: TGTGCCAGCAGCGTAGCACCGTCCCGCGGCAATGAGCAGTTCTTC. Its translation is CASSVAPSRGNEQFF. Filled out from reference TRBV9 and TRBJ2-1, the complete variable domain reads DSGVTQTPKHLITATGQRVTLRCSPRSGDLSVYWYQQSLDQGLQFLIQYYNGEERAKGNILERFSAQQFPDLHSELNLSSLELGDSALYFCASSVAPSRGNEQFFGPGTRLTVL.

Ten or more counts support this clonotype. The genes are TRBV6-1 and TRBJ2-1; 10 bases are shared with TRBD1. Trimming at V came to 2 bases and at J to 2 bases, leaving 15 bases not matched to a gene. Germline V gene sequence: CDR1 MNHNS, CDR2 SASEGT. This CDR3 comprises 20 residues. The CDR3: CASSERGAETGGFAYNEQFF. The CDR3 DNA is TGTGCCAGCAGTGAAAGGGGAGCGGAGACAGGGGGCTTCGCCTACAATGAGCAGTTCTTC.

The J gene is TRBJ2-1, the V gene TRBV27; the D is unclear. V dropped 3 bases and J dropped 9 bases, with 6 bases sitting between them. This CDR3 has 11 amino acids. Germline V gene data show CDR1 as MNHEY and CDR2 as SMNVEV (reference sequence). The CDR3 bases are TGTGCCAGCAGTTTTGGGATTGAGCAGTTCTTC. Amino acid sequence: CASSFGIEQFF.

Ten or more counts support this clonotype. This sequence joins TRBV5-6 and TRBJ2-1; D not certain. The CDR3 is 16 residues long. Germline V gene lookup returns CDR1 SGHDT and CDR2 YYEEEE. Trimming took 4 bases from V and 5 from J, leaving 19 bases between them. CDR3: CASSPNENLRNNEQFF. CDR3 bases: TGTGCCAGCAGCCCGAACGAGAACCTTAGGAACAATGAGCAGTTCTTC.

There are a few counts of this clonotype. Germline is not matched at one junction end, which may reflect a read error. The chain has TRBV7-2 and TRBJ2-5; no definite D call. Per the germline V gene, CDR1 is SGHTA and CDR2 is FQGNSA. This CDR3 has 8 residues. CDR3 loop: CASSLAHF. The CDR3 nucleotides are TGTGCCAGCAGCTTAGCGCACTTC.

The sample holds a few counts of this clonotype. V and J are TRBV30 and TRBJ2-2; no firm D call. The CDR3 totals 14 residues. Germline values: CDR1 GTSNPN, CDR2 SVGIG (reference sequence). Trimming shortened V by 4 bases and J by 5 bases, and 14 bases separated the two germline ends. The DNA for the CDR3 is TGTGCCTGGACCCCTCTAGGCCGGACCGGGGAGCTGTTTTTT. Protein: CAWTPLGRTGELFF. The whole variable domain, filled in from reference TRBV30 and TRBJ2-2, reads SQTIHQWPATLVQPVGSPLSLECTVEGTSNPNLYWYRQAAGRGLQLLFYSVGIGQISSEVPQNLSASRPQDRQFILSSKKLLLSDSGFYLCAWTPLGRTGELFFGEGSRLTVL.